These 10 T cell receptor beta chains were sequenced from one sample in a study of T cell clonality in common variable immunodeficiency (dated by TCRdb to between 2015 and 2016). General conclusions and limits of the study: CVID TCRbeta sequences were reported to have fewer deletions and N-nucleotide insertions and to lack highly modified clones with 13 or more V deletions.

The antigens these receptors bind are not known. The method was the immunoSEQ multiplex PCR assay. Not all clones reach the TCRdb copy of this immuneACCESS table, which keeps in-frame sequences only. Checked studies attribute under half of the gap to unresolved V genes and leave the rest unexplained. With 15,000 to 25,000 clones recorded, this sample contains no clone counted only once. Approximately 2.6% of the sample is taken by the ten largest. Specimen: peripheral blood mononuclear cells. The origin of the receptors is a human donor with common variable immunodeficiency.

This clone has only a few counts. The sequence runs out 3 residues before the end of the CDR3; the remainder is reconstructed from the germline J gene. The genes are TRBV6-2 or TRBV6-3 and TRBJ1-5, with 8 bases lining up with TRBD1. Trimming took 4 bases from V and 7 from J; bases not matched to a gene: 12. The germline V gene has CDR1 MNHEY and CDR2 SVGEGT. This CDR3 has 16 residues. The CDR3 sequence is CASSSRQGTGKQPQHF. CDR3 DNA, as far as it was read: TGTGCCAGCAGTTCTCGACAGGGGACGGGGAAGCAGCCC.

The CDR3 is CASSWGLEQDTQYF. CDR3 DNA (partial): TGTGCCAGCTCGTGGGGCCTGGAACAAGATACG. This rearrangement joins TRBV7-9 to TRBJ2-3, with a tentative D call TRBD1 (5 bases). Read data end 3 residues before the CDR3 end; the end is taken from the germline J gene. V lost 8 bases, J lost 5 bases, and 17 bases lay in between. Germline V gene lookup returns CDR1 SEHNR and CDR2 FQNEAQ (reference sequence). CDR3 length: 14 amino acids.

On this clone: From the germline J gene comes the end of the CDR3, since the read stops 3 residues before it. The chain joins TRBV5-5 to TRBJ2-3; no definite D call. Trimming left V 0 bases short and J 0 bases short, with 8 bases between. Germline CDR1 reads SGHKS; CDR2 reads YYEKEE (reference sequence). There are 15 residues in the CDR3. The CDR3 is CASSLEWPSTDTQYF. The covered CDR3 bases are TGTGCCAGCAGCTTGGAGTGGCCGAGCACAGATACG.

Points on this clone: The CDR3 end falls 3 residues outside the read, so it is completed with the germline J gene. The chain has TRBV7-9 and TRBJ2-1, with a tentative D call TRBD2 (7 bases). V lost 0 bases and J 9 bases, leaving 9 bases between the germline ends. The CDR3 runs 13 residues. From germline, CDR1 is SEHNR and CDR2 FQNEAQ (reference sequence). The part of the CDR3 DNA that was read is TGTGCCAGCAGCTTAGCGGGGGGGCGTGAG. It codes for CASSLAGGRE. The entire CDR3 is CASSLAGGREQFF.

In its sample, this clone was seen a few times. The CDR3 end is not reached by the read, which stops 3 residues before it; the germline J gene fills it in. V and J are TRBV18 and TRBJ1-6; TRBD1 matches 7 bases. This CDR3 comprises 16 residues. The J segment lost 8 bases and the V segment lost 3 bases, leaving 10 bases of the junction unmatched. In germline, CDR1 is KGHSH, CDR2 LQKENI. CDR3 bases read: TGTGCCAGCTCACCGCCCCGGCAGGGGGGATATTCACCC. Protein: CASSPPRQGGYSP. The complete CDR3 reads CASSPPRQGGYSPLHF.

In the case of this clone: From the germline J gene comes the end of the CDR3, since the read stops 3 residues before it. The J gene is TRBJ1-1, the V gene TRBV7-4; TRBD1 might be the D (5 bases). The germline V gene has CDR1 SGHVT and CDR2 SQSDAQ. CDR3 length equals 14 residues. The covered CDR3 bases are TGTGCCAGCAGCTTAGTAAAAGGCGGGGGGAAA. This gives the protein CASSLVKGGGK. The entire CDR3 protein is CASSLVKGGGKAFF.

With regard to this clone: The CDR3 end falls 3 residues outside the read, so it is completed with the germline J gene. The rearrangement links TRBV7-9 to TRBJ1-5; D not certain. The CDR3 runs to 13 residues. V lost 1 base and J lost 4, with 5 bases in between. CDR1 and CDR2 (germline): SEHNR, FQNEAQ (reference sequence). The CDR3 bases that were read are TGTGCCAGCAGCTTAGACAAGAATCAGCCC. Encoded protein: CASSLDKNQP. The whole CDR3 reads CASSLDKNQPQHF. Full variable domain (missing parts from reference TRBV7-9 and TRBJ1-5): DTGVSQNPRHKITKRGQNVTFRCDPISEHNRLYWYRQTLGQGPEFLTYFQNEAQLEKSRLLSDRFSAERPKGSFSTLEIQRTEQGDSAMYLCASSLDKNQPQHFGDGTRLSIL.

This clone was counted ten times or more. The read terminates 3 residues ahead of where the CDR3 ends, so the germline J gene completes it. V usage is TRBV3-1 (or the pseudogene TRBV3-2) and J usage is TRBJ2-5; 10 bases are shared with TRBD2. In germline, CDR1 is LGHDT, CDR2 YNNKEL (reference sequence). Unmatched junction bases numbered 4, after V lost 4 bases and J lost 5 bases. The CDR3 totals 14 residues. The CDR3 DNA, read in part, is TGTGCCAGCAGCCTAGCGGGAGGAGGTGAGACC. This codes for CASSLAGGGET. The CDR3 as a whole reads CASSLAGGGETQYF.

Comment on this clone: The sequence runs out 3 residues before the end of the CDR3; the remainder is reconstructed from the germline J gene. The gene calls are TRBV19 and TRBJ1-6, with TRBD1 matching 7 bases. The trim removed 7 bases at V and 9 bases at J, leaving 12 bases unmatched. Germline CDR1 reads LNHDA; CDR2 reads SQIVND (reference sequence). This CDR3 is 15 amino acids long. Incomplete CDR3 DNA: TGTGCCAGTAAGGTCGACAGGGAGGCCCGTTCACCC. The encoded protein is CASKVDREARSP. The full CDR3 reads CASKVDREARSPLHF.

Notes on this clone: From the germline J gene comes the end of the CDR3, since the read stops 3 residues before it. The genes are TRBV30 and TRBJ2-2; D is uncertain. This CDR3 is 14 amino acids long. Between the trimmed V and J ends, which lost 3 bases and 1 base, there was a span of 9 bases. Germline values: CDR1 GTSNPN, CDR2 SVGIG (reference sequence). The CDR3 is CAWRLSGNTGELFF. Incomplete CDR3 DNA: TGTGCCTGGAGATTGTCAGGGAACACCGGGGAG.